These 3 T cell receptor beta chains were sequenced from one sample in a study of response to subunit inactivated influenza vaccine. Each CDR3 protein gets one entry after TCRdb re-called the RT-PCR reads with MiXCR. The data contain about 610,000 distinct CDR3 sequences, roughly 15% of them seen just once; the ten biggest clones take up around 10%. This sample comprised PBMCs from blood, obtained roughly 12 days after vaccination. These receptors were taken from a man over 45 who received an inactivated influenza vaccine.

At least ten counts were recorded for this clonotype. The chain uses TRBV12-3 or TRBV12-4 and TRBJ2-1; 8 nucleotides align to TRBD2. This CDR3 is 15 amino acids long. V shed 5 bases, J shed 5 bases, and the junction held 8 bases outside the gene matches. CDR3 sequence (DNA): TGTGCCAGCAGTAAGAGCCGGGGGGGGGACAATGAGCAGTTCTTC. Translated: CASSKSRGGDNEQFF.

This chain uses TRBV5-5 with TRBJ1-1; TRBD1 matches 7 bases. V lost 4 bases and J lost 5; bases outside the gene matches: 8. Germline CDR1 reads SGHKS; CDR2 reads YYEKEE (reference sequence). The CDR3 runs to 14 residues. The CDR3 nucleotides read TGTGCCAGCAGCCGTCAGGGGGTGGAGACTGAAGCTTTCTTT. This gives the protein CASSRQGVETEAFF.

This clonotype was found a few times. The rearrangement uses TRBV7-2 and TRBJ2-3; D tentatively fits TRBD1 or TRBD2 (5 bases each). CDR1 is SGHTA, CDR2 FQGNSA, per germline. V lost 4 bases, J lost 1 base, and 12 bases lay in between. This CDR3 has 15 amino acids. CDR3 amino acids: CASSSGRPRTDTQYF. CDR3 DNA sequence: TGTGCCAGCAGCTCGGGACGACCTCGCACAGATACGCAGTATTTT. Full variable domain (rest looked up from reference TRBV7-2 and TRBJ2-3): GAGVSQSPSNKVTEKGKDVELRCDPISGHTALYWYRQSLGQGLEFLIYFQGNSAPDKSGLPSDRFSAERTGGSVSTLTIQRTQQEDSAVYLCASSSGRPRTDTQYFGPGTRLTVL.